The 21 T cell receptor beta chains below all came from one sample that was sequenced in a study of CD8 T cells in ankylosing spondylitis. Study results and caveats: Characteristic of ankylosing spondylitis blood, it appeared, was a TCR beta motif comprising roughly eight highly homologous variants.

In TCRdb, the 5' RACE reads were re-called with MiXCR into one record per CDR3 protein. The sample gives around 480,000 distinct CDR3 sequences, about a sixth of which show up once; approximately 0.93% is in the top ten. Antigens for these TCRs are unknown. The material sequenced was blood, either unsorted or a sorted T cell fraction (not recorded which). The receptor set was obtained from a male donor with ankylosing spondylitis.

The sample holds a few counts of this clonotype. CDR3 nucleotide sequence: TGTGCCAGCAGCTCGCCTCCTTTGTGGTTGAGCGGGGGGTCACTTAGCACAGATACGCAGTATTTT. This sequence encodes CASSSPPLWLSGGSLSTDTQYF. The J gene is TRBJ2-3, the V gene TRBV5-6; 9 nucleotides match TRBD2. CDR1 and CDR2 (germline): SGHDT, YYEEEE. The CDR3 loop spans 22 amino acids. Trimming took 3 bases from V and 0 from J; bases not matched to a gene: 23.

For this clonotype: One end of the junction is discordant with germline, which a read error may explain. V gene TRBV20-1 combines with J gene TRBJ1-2; D might be TRBD1 (6 bases). The germline gives CDR1 DFQATT, CDR2 SNEGSKA (reference sequence). This CDR3 has 12 amino acids. The CDR3 coding sequence is TGCAGTGCTGCCCCCGGGACACTTGGCTTGGCCTTC. It codes for CSAAPGTLGLAF.

This clonotype was seen only a few times. CDR3 residues: CASSIAGGSYEQYF. For the CDR3, the DNA is TGTGCCAGCAGCATAGCGGGGGGATCCTACGAGCAGTACTTC. The J gene is TRBJ2-7, the V gene TRBV12-3 or TRBV12-4; 10 bases are a match to TRBD2. The CDR3 consists of 14 residues. The V and J ends lost 6 bases and 1 base, in that order; junction bases with no gene match: 3.

The sample holds a few counts of this clonotype. This chain joins TRBV29-1 and TRBJ2-5; TRBD2 matches at 8 bases. The CDR3 sequence is 14 residues long. V dropped 2 bases and J dropped 1; count of bases not matched to a gene: 3. Germline assignment: CDR1 SQVTM and CDR2 ANQGSEA. DNA of the CDR3: TGCAGCGTTGAACCCGGACTAGCCCAAGAGACCCAGTACTTC. Encoded protein: CSVEPGLAQETQYF.

This clonotype was seen only a few times. The chain couples TRBV4-3 to TRBJ1-1, with D possibly being TRBD1 (5 bases). The CDR3 spans 12 residues. Germline values: CDR1 LGHNA, CDR2 YSLEER. The ends were cut back, 2 bases at V and 8 bases at J, with 9 bases in the middle. The CDR3 nucleotides read TGCGCCAGCAGCCAATTGGGGGGGGAAGCTTTCTTT. It encodes CASSQLGGEAFF.

This clonotype turned up a few times. The gene calls are TRBV29-1 and TRBJ2-7; D is tentatively TRBD1 or TRBD2 (6 bases each). The CDR3 runs to 12 residues. V lost 7 bases and J lost 5, with 15 bases in between. CDR1 and CDR2 (germline): SQVTM, ANQGSEA. This CDR3 is CSASSGGNEQYF. The CDR3 DNA reads as TGCAGCGCGTCCTCCGGGGGCAACGAGCAGTACTTC.

The rearrangement uses TRBV5-1 and TRBJ2-1; 11 positions match TRBD2. CDR3 length: 16 amino acids. V shed 4 bases, J shed 5 bases, and the junction held 8 bases outside the gene matches. The germline gives CDR1 SGHRS, CDR2 YFSETQ. CDR3 in DNA: TGCGCCAGCAGCCGATTAGCGGGAGGGAGCCACAATGAGCAGTTCTTC. Its protein is CASSRLAGGSHNEQFF. The entire variable domain, with the rest obtained from reference TRBV5-1 and TRBJ2-1, is as follows: KAGVTQTPRYLIKTRGQQVTLSCSPISGHRSVSWYQQTPGQGLQFLFEYFSETQRNKGNFPGRFSGRQFSNSRSEMNVSTLELGDSALYLCASSRLAGGSHNEQFFGPGTRLTVL.

V is TRBV9 and J is TRBJ2-3, with D unclear. This CDR3 has 15 amino acids. V lost 1 base and J 0 bases, leaving 9 bases between the germline ends. Germline CDR1 and CDR2: SGDLS and YYNGEE. The CDR3 DNA follows: TGTGCCAGCAGCGTACGGGTCGGAAGCACAGATACGCAGTATTTT. This encodes CASSVRVGSTDTQYF.

V gene TRBV5-5 combines with J gene TRBJ2-7; TRBD1 is a possible D gene (6 bases). CDR3 length: 16 residues. With 4 bases removed from V and 2 bases from J, the gap between germline ends came to 19 bases. In germline, CDR1 is SGHKS, CDR2 YYEKEE (reference sequence). CDR3 region: CASSGVATGGPYEQYF. The CDR3 DNA reads as TGTGCCAGCAGCGGGGTGGCGACAGGTGGCCCCTACGAGCAGTACTTC.

The rearrangement links TRBV6-1 to TRBJ2-7, with D tentatively TRBD1 or TRBD2 (6 bases each). Trimming cost V 6 bases and J 4 bases, with 16 bases left between them. The CDR3 is 14 residues long. The germline CDR1 and CDR2 sequences are MNHNS and SASEGT. CDR3 bases: TGTGCCAGCAGAGCCGCGGGACATTCGTACGAGCAGTACTTC. As protein: CASRAAGHSYEQYF.

This clonotype was seen repeatedly, ten times or more. V and J are TRBV12-3 or TRBV12-4 and TRBJ2-1; possible D gene TRBD1, 6 bases. Trimming took 6 bases from V and 7 from J, leaving 13 bases between them. The CDR3 loop spans 13 amino acids. The CDR3 loop is CASRMKRGNEQFF. Here the CDR3 DNA reads TGTGCCAGCAGAATGAAGAGGGGGAATGAGCAGTTCTTC.

The gene calls are TRBV11-3 and TRBJ2-5; 7 bases fit TRBD1. Looked up from germline, CDR1 is SGHNT and CDR2 is YENEEA. This CDR3 comprises 15 residues. Trimming removed 1 base from V and 1 base from J; junction bases left unmatched: 3. CDR3 in amino acids: CASSLGDRSQETQYF. The DNA for the CDR3 is TGTGCCAGCAGCTTAGGGGACAGAAGCCAAGAGACCCAGTACTTC.

The V call is TRBV7-3, the J call TRBJ2-3; D is undetermined. Deletions cut 5 bases from V and 3 bases from J, with 9 bases between. Germline V lookup: CDR1 SGHTA, CDR2 FQGTGA. The CDR3 runs 13 residues. The DNA of the CDR3 is TGTGCCAGCAGCCAATATCTAACAGATACGCAGTATTTT. Translated: CASSQYLTDTQYF.

A few counts support this clonotype. CDR3: CASSPDQGYHEQYF. The CDR3 nucleotides are TGCGCCAGCAGCCCGGATCAGGGATACCACGAGCAGTACTTC. The genes are TRBV5-1 and TRBJ2-7; a weak D match, TRBD1 (5 bases). The CDR3 is 14 amino acids. Per germline, CDR1 SGHRS and CDR2 YFSETQ. V shed 4 bases and J shed 5 bases, with 16 bases lying between them.

This clonotype was observed a handful of times. This chain connects TRBV29-1 to TRBJ2-2; D perhaps matches TRBD1 (6 bases). This CDR3 is 13 amino acids long. Germline V CDR1 and CDR2: SQVTM, ANQGSEA. CDR3 amino acids: CSYQDSYTGELFF. DNA for the CDR3: TGCAGTTACCAGGACAGTTACACCGGGGAGCTGTTTTTT.

This clonotype has a handful of counts. The rearrangement links TRBV7-8 to TRBJ2-1; D is ambiguous. V was clipped by 4 bases and J by 5 bases, with 9 bases between them. The CDR3 consists of 13 residues. Germline V CDR1 and CDR2: SGHVS, FQNEAQ. CDR3 region: CASSSENHNEQFF. CDR3 nucleotides: TGTGCCAGCAGCTCAGAGAACCACAATGAGCAGTTCTTC.

Worth noting for this clonotype: A read error may account for a junction end that differs from germline. The gene calls are TRBV20-1 and TRBJ1-1; 7 bases match TRBD1. The V gene's germline CDR1 is DFQATT and CDR2 SNEGSKA (reference sequence). The CDR3 runs 10 residues. Written as DNA, the CDR3 is TGCAGTGCTTATGACAGGGAGCAGATCTTT. It codes for CSAYDREQIF.

The chain links TRBV20-1 to TRBJ2-3, with TRBD2 matching over 15 bases. V lost 6 bases, J lost 6 bases, and 10 bases stayed unmatched. The CDR3 extends over 16 amino acids. The V gene's germline CDR1 is DFQATT and CDR2 SNEGSKA (reference sequence). CDR3 loop: CSATGLAGGFDDTQYF. The CDR3 bases are TGCAGTGCCACGGGACTAGCGGGAGGATTTGACGATACGCAGTATTTT.

The gene calls are TRBV11-2 and TRBJ2-3; perhaps TRBD2 as D (7 bases). This CDR3 is 15 amino acids long. Germline CDR1 and CDR2: SGHAT and FQNNGV. Trimming shortened V by 3 bases and J by 6 bases, and 16 bases separated the two germline ends. This CDR3 reads CASSFTGGPLDTQYF. CDR3 nucleotide sequence: TGTGCCAGCAGCTTCACCGGGGGGCCTTTGGATACGCAGTATTTT.

This clonotype was seen ten or more times. The V gene is TRBV20-1, the J gene TRBJ1-6; the D is unclear. The CDR3 covers 14 residues. Germline V CDR1 and CDR2: DFQATT, SNEGSKA (reference sequence). With 8 bases removed from V and 10 bases from J, the gap between germline ends came to 21 bases. CDR3 region: CSMNGGLGESPLHF. The CDR3 DNA reads TGCAGTATGAACGGCGGACTCGGAGAATCACCCCTCCACTTT.

This clonotype was counted many times. The chain couples TRBV12-3 or TRBV12-4 to TRBJ2-2, with no clear D. Trimming cost V 5 bases and J 3 bases, with 4 bases left between them. The CDR3 contains 12 residues. CDR3 in DNA: TGTGCCAGCAGTACATACACCGGGGAGCTGTTTTTT. This gives the protein CASSTYTGELFF.